This T cell receptor beta chain comes out of a study of shared clonotypes between healthy human individuals. Germline CDR1 reads SGHVS; CDR2 reads FQNEAQ. The ends were cut back, 7 bases at V and 4 bases at J, with 16 bases in the middle. The length of the CDR3 is 14 residues. Profiled with immunoSEQ multiplex PCR; TCRdb holds only in-frame clones, not every one. The table has roughly 1.4 million clones, around 98.5% seen once. This TCR came from a young man in good health. Specimen: naive CD4+ T cells sorted from blood. Subset indicated: CD45RA+ positively selected. This chain joins TRBV7-8 and TRBJ2-5, with a possible D match to TRBD1 (6 bases). The CDR3 here is CASTLPQGRETQYF. The CDR3 DNA follows: TGTGCCAGCACCCTCCCACAGGGCCGAGAGACCCAGTACTTC.